Detailed here is one TCR beta chain. What it binds is not known. Data came from immunoSEQ multiplex PCR; TCRdb stores just in-frame clones and leaves some out. This sample has under 2,000,000 clones, with less than 95% found just once. The naive CD8 population came from CD45RO-negative cells selected for CCR7, without terminally differentiated effector memory CD45RA+ cells. The data are from a study of shared clonotypes between healthy human individuals. Study results and limitations: Rarefaction showed that sequencing of sorted subsets was incomplete (despite large depth).

V shed 2 bases and J 6 bases; nucleotides not matched to a gene: 7. The CDR3 consists of 15 residues. Looked up from germline, CDR1 is WNHNN and CDR2 is SYGVQD (reference sequence). Sequencing input: naive CD8+ T cells sorted from blood. This TCR derives from a man aged 18 to 30 in good health. This chain links TRBV10-1 with TRBJ2-7; 10 bases line up with TRBD1. The CDR3 sequence: CASSEAGQGLLEQYF. In DNA, the CDR3 is TGCGCCAGCAGTGAGGCGGGACAGGGGCTGCTCGAGCAGTACTTC.